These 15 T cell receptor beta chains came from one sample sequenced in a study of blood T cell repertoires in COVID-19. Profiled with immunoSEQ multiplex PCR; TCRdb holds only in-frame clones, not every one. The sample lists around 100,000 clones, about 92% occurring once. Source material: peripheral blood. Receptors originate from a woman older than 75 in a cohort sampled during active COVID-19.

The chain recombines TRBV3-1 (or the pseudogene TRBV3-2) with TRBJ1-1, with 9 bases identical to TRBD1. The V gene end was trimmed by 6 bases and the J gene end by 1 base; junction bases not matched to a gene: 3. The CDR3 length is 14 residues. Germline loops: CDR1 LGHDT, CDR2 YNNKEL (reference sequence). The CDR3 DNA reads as TGTGCCAGCAGTACGGGACAGGGGAACACTGAAGCTTTCTTT. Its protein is CASSTGQGNTEAFF.

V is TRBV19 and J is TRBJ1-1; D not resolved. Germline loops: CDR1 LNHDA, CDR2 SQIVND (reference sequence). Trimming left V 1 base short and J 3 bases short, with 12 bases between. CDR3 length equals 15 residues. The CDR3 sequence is CASSIVTLGDTEAFF. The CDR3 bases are TGTGCCAGTAGTATAGTTACACTCGGGGACACTGAAGCTTTCTTT.

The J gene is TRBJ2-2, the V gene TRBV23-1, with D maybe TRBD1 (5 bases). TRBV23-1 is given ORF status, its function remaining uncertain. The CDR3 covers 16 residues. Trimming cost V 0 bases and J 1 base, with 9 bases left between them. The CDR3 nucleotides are TGCGCCAGCAGTCAATCGAAGGGGAAGAACACCGGGGAGCTGTTTTTT. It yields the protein CASSQSKGKNTGELFF.

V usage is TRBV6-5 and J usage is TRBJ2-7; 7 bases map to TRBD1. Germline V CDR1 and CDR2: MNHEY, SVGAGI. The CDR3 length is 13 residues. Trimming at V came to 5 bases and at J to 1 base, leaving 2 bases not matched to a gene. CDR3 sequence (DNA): TGTGCCAGCAGTCGACAGGGATCCTACGAGCAGTACTTC. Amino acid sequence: CASSRQGSYEQYF.

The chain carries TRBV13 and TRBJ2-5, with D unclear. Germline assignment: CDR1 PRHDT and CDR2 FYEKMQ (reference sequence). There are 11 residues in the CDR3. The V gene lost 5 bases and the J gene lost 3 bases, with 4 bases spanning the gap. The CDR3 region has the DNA TGTGCCAGCAGCCGGGAAGAGACCCAGTACTTC. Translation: CASSREETQYF.

DNA for the CDR3: TGTGCCAGCAGCTTAACTAAGACTAGCGGGGGGCCTAGCACAGATACGCAGTATTTT. Translating gives CASSLTKTSGGPSTDTQYF. V is TRBV7-3 and J is TRBJ2-3; 13 bases agree with TRBD2. This CDR3 has 19 residues. V shed 0 bases, J shed 0 bases, and the junction held 6 bases outside the gene matches. The V gene's germline CDR1 is SGHTA and CDR2 FQGTGA.

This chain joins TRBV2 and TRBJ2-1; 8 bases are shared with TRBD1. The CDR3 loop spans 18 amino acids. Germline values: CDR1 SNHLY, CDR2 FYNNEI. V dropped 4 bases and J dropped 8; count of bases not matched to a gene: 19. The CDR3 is CASSVLSHRTGPLHEQFF. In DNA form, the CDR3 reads TGTGCCAGCAGTGTCCTCTCCCACCGGACAGGGCCTCTCCATGAGCAGTTCTTC.

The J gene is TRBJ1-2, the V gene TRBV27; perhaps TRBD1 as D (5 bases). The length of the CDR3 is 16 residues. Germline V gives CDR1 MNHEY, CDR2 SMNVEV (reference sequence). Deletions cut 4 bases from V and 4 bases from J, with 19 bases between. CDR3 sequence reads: CASSSFRALDTYGYTF. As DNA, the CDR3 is TGTGCCAGCAGTTCCTTTAGGGCCTTGGACACCTATGGCTACACCTTC.

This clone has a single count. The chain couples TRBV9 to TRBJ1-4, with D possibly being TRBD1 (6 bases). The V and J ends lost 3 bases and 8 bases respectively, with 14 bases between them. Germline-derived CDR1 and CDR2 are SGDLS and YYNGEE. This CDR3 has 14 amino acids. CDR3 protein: CASSATGYREKLFF. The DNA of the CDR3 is TGTGCCAGCAGCGCTACAGGGTACCGAGAAAAACTGTTTTTT.

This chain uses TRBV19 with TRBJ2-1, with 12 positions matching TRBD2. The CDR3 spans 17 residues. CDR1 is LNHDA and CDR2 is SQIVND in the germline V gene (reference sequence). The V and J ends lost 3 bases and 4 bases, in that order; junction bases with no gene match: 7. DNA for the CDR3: TGTGCCAGTAGTATCTCACAAGGACTAGCGGGATACAATGAGCAGTTCTTC. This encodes CASSISQGLAGYNEQFF. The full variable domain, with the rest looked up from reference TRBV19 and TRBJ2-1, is DGGITQSPKYLFRKEGQNVTLSCEQNLNHDAMYWYRQDPGQGLRLIYYSQIVNDFQKGDIAEGYSVSREKKESFPLTVTSAQKNPTAFYLCASSISQGLAGYNEQFFGPGTRLTVL.

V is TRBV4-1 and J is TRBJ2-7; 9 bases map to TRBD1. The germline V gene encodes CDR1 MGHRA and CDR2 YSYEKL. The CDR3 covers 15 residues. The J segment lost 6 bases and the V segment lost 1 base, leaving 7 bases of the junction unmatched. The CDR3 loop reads CASSQADRGMTEQYF. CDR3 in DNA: TGCGCCAGCAGCCAAGCGGACAGGGGCATGACCGAGCAGTACTTC.

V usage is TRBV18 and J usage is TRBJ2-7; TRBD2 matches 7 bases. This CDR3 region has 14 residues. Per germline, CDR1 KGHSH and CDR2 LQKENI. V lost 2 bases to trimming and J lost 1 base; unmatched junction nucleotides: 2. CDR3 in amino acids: CASSPGAGSYEQYF. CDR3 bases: TGTGCCAGCTCACCAGGAGCGGGGTCCTACGAGCAGTACTTC.

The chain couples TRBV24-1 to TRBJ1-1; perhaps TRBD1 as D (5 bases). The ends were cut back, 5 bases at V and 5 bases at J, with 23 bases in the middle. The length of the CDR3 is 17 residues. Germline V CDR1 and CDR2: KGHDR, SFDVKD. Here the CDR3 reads CATSAPGGKRGGTEAFF. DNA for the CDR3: TGTGCCACCAGTGCCCCGGGGGGGAAGAGGGGCGGGACTGAAGCTTTCTTT.

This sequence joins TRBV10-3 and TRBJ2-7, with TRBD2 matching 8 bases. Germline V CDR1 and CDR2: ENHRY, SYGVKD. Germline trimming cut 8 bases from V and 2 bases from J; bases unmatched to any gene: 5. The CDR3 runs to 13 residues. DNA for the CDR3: TGTGCCATCGGACGGGAGGGCCCCTACGAGCAGTACTTC. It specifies CAIGREGPYEQYF.

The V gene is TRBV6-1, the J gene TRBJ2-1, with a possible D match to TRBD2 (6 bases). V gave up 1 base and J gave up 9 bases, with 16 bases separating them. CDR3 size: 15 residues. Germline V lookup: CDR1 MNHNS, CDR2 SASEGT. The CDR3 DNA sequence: TGTGCCAGCAGTGAAGGTATCCTAGCGTTGGGTGAGCAGTTCTTC. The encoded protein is CASSEGILALGEQFF.